The next 25 T cell receptor beta chains were all read from a single sample in a study of blood T cell repertoires in COVID-19. Clones were sequenced by immunoSEQ multiplex PCR, and TCRdb holds only the in-frame ones, with some missing. The sample includes fewer than 100,000 clones, more than 75% of them seen just once. Sequenced material: peripheral blood. The receptors here all came from a human donor with acute or convalescent COVID-19. The donor label of this sample is uncertain.

V and J are TRBV19 and TRBJ2-1; 11 bases line up with TRBD2. Germline lookup yields CDR1 LNHDA and CDR2 SQIVND (reference sequence). V shed 5 bases, J shed 9 bases, and the junction held 6 bases outside the gene matches. The CDR3 is 14 residues long. CDR3 coding DNA: TGTGCCAGTAGTCCTATAGCGGGGGGGTTTGAGCAGTTCTTC. Protein sequence: CASSPIAGGFEQFF. Complete variable domain (other parts from reference TRBV19 and TRBJ2-1): DGGITQSPKYLFRKEGQNVTLSCEQNLNHDAMYWYRQDPGQGLRLIYYSQIVNDFQKGDIAEGYSVSREKKESFPLTVTSAQKNPTAFYLCASSPIAGGFEQFFGPGTRLTVL.

This clone was picked up a small number of times. This sequence joins TRBV5-4 and TRBJ1-3, with D perhaps matching TRBD1 (6 bases). The CDR3 has 14 amino acids. With 0 bases removed from V and 4 bases from J, the gap between germline ends came to 8 bases. In germline, CDR1 is SGHNT, CDR2 YYREEE (reference sequence). The CDR3 here is CASSLAGTGNTIYF. The CDR3 DNA is TGTGCCAGCAGCTTGGCAGGGACAGGAAACACCATATATTTT. The entire variable domain, with the rest obtained from reference TRBV5-4 and TRBJ1-3, is as follows: ETGVTQSPTHLIKTRGQQVTLRCSSQSGHNTVSWYQQALGQGPQFIFQYYREEENGRGNFPPRFSGLQFPNYSSELNVNALELDDSALYLCASSLAGTGNTIYFGEGSWLTVV.

This clone was observed a single time. The V call is TRBV27, the J call TRBJ2-7, with 10 bases identical to TRBD2. V was pared by 4 bases and J by 5 bases, with 8 bases of the junction left unmatched. Per the germline V gene, CDR1 is MNHEY and CDR2 is SMNVEV (reference sequence). CDR3 length equals 15 residues. CDR3 protein: CASSSQRGGINEQYF. As DNA, the CDR3 is TGTGCCAGCAGTTCCCAGCGGGGGGGCATCAACGAGCAGTACTTC.

This chain links TRBV4-1 with TRBJ2-3; TRBD1 matches at 10 bases. Looked up from germline, CDR1 is MGHRA and CDR2 is YSYEKL. The CDR3 has 18 amino acids. V lost 1 base to trimming and J lost 2 bases; unmatched junction nucleotides: 9. The CDR3 DNA follows: TGCGCCAGCAGCCAAGTGAACCCGGGACAGGGGCCCACAGATACGCAGTATTTT. It encodes CASSQVNPGQGPTDTQYF.

In the case of this clone: Other DNA sequences within the sample encode an identical CDR3. This chain links TRBV9 with TRBJ1-6, with 10 bases matching TRBD1. Unmatched junction bases numbered 4, after V lost 0 bases and J lost 10 bases. Looked up from germline, CDR1 is SGDLS and CDR2 is YYNGEE. The CDR3 consists of 15 residues. The CDR3 coding sequence is TGTGCCAGCAGCGTAGGGGACAGGGGTCACTCACCCCTCCACTTT. It specifies CASSVGDRGHSPLHF.

V is TRBV19 and J is TRBJ1-5; D ambiguous. The germline CDR1 and CDR2 sequences are LNHDA and SQIVND (reference sequence). The CDR3 is 15 amino acids. The V end was cut by 2 bases, the J end by 2 bases, with 10 bases between. The chain's CDR3 is CASSISAVGNQPQHF. CDR3 bases: TGTGCCAGTAGTATATCCGCAGTCGGCAATCAGCCCCAGCATTTT.

The chain links TRBV7-3 to TRBJ2-1; 15 bases are shared with TRBD2. Germline V gene lookup returns CDR1 SGHTA and CDR2 FQGTGA. The V gene end was trimmed by 5 bases and the J gene end by 4 bases; junction bases not matched to a gene: 3. CDR3 length equals 16 residues. The CDR3 DNA is TGTGCCAGCAGCCACGGGACTAGCGGGGGGTACAATGAGCAGTTCTTC. This sequence encodes CASSHGTSGGYNEQFF.

The chain links TRBV13 to TRBJ1-5; 8 bases fit TRBD1. V shed 0 bases and J 6 bases; nucleotides not matched to a gene: 1. This CDR3 contains 14 residues. Germline CDR1 reads PRHDT; CDR2 reads FYEKMQ (reference sequence). The chain's CDR3 is CASSLGQGAQPQHF. The CDR3 DNA follows: TGTGCCAGCAGCTTAGGGCAGGGGGCTCAGCCCCAGCATTTT.

J is TRBJ2-6 and V is TRBV5-5, with D possibly TRBD1 on 6 matching bases. Trimming removed 6 bases from V and 4 bases from J, with 14 bases in between. The CDR3 covers 15 residues. Germline V gives CDR1 SGHKS, CDR2 YYEKEE (reference sequence). CDR3 coding DNA: TGTGCCAGCAACAACAGGGTCTCCGGGGCCAACGTCCTGACTTTC. As protein: CASNNRVSGANVLTF.

The chain links TRBV7-2 to TRBJ1-2, with D possibly being TRBD1 (5 bases). The CDR3 contains 15 residues. Trimming removed 5 bases at V and 1 base at J, with 14 bases between. Looked up from germline, CDR1 is SGHTA and CDR2 is FQGNSA. CDR3 amino acids: CASSPRGTINYGYTF. CDR3 nucleotides: TGTGCCAGCAGCCCGCGCGGGACGATTAACTATGGCTACACCTTC.

This chain uses TRBV7-8 with TRBJ1-2; 9 nucleotides agree with TRBD1. The germline V gene has CDR1 SGHVS and CDR2 FQNEAQ. The J segment lost 7 bases and the V segment lost 5 bases, leaving 5 bases of the junction unmatched. The CDR3 loop spans 13 amino acids. The CDR3 spells CASSGQGRGGYTF. The DNA of the CDR3 is TGTGCCAGCAGCGGACAGGGGAGGGGTGGCTACACCTTC.

The J gene is TRBJ1-4, the V gene TRBV2; a possible D gene is TRBD1 (6 bases). CDR3 length: 14 residues. The V and J ends lost 4 bases and 8 bases respectively, with 14 bases between them. CDR1 SNHLY and CDR2 FYNNEI come from the germline V gene. CDR3 protein: CASSVGRGGEKLFF. The CDR3 coding sequence is TGTGCCAGCAGTGTGGGCAGGGGTGGCGAAAAACTGTTTTTT.

The CDR3 sequence: CASSLEGQGVADSPLHF. CDR3 coding DNA: TGTGCCAGCAGCTTAGAAGGACAGGGCGTCGCTGATTCACCCCTCCACTTT. This sequence joins TRBV7-9 and TRBJ1-6; 8 bases fit TRBD1. After removal of 1 base from V and 8 bases from J, the junction contained 10 bases not matched to a gene. Germline values: CDR1 SEHNR, CDR2 FQNEAQ (reference sequence). CDR3 length: 17 amino acids.

CDR3 nucleotides: TGTGCCAGCAGCTTGCGTGGTTTTGCCGGGAACACTGAAGCTTTCTTT. It codes for CASSLRGFAGNTEAFF. The chain joins TRBV5-5 to TRBJ1-1; D call uncertain. The CDR3 runs 16 residues. Germline V gene lookup returns CDR1 SGHKS and CDR2 YYEKEE (reference sequence). V was clipped by 1 base and J by 1 base, with 14 bases between them. Complete variable domain (other parts from reference TRBV5-5 and TRBJ1-1): DAGVTQSPTHLIKTRGQQVTLRCSPISGHKSVSWYQQVLGQGPQFIFQYYEKEERGRGNFPDRFSARQFPNYSSELNVNALLLGDSALYLCASSLRGFAGNTEAFFGQGTRLTVV.

Here the CDR3 reads CASSRRQAEAFF. DNA for the CDR3: TGTGCCAGCAGTCGTCGACAGGCTGAAGCTTTCTTT. This chain connects TRBV5-8 to TRBJ1-1; D is possibly TRBD1 (6 bases). This CDR3 region has 12 residues. Trimming removed 5 bases from V and 6 bases from J, with 11 bases in between. The germline gives CDR1 SGHTS, CDR2 YDEGEE.

The gene calls are TRBV24-1 and TRBJ2-5; possibly TRBD1 for D (6 bases). The CDR3 covers 16 residues. The germline V and J ends were trimmed by 1 base and 2 bases, with 13 bases remaining between them. CDR1 and CDR2 (germline): KGHDR, SFDVKD. The CDR3 protein is CATSDFPGTQQETQYF. The CDR3 nucleotides are TGTGCCACCAGTGATTTTCCCGGGACACAGCAAGAGACCCAGTACTTC.

The CDR3 here is CASSLDASGAYEQYF. DNA of the CDR3: TGTGCCAGCAGCTTAGATGCTAGCGGGGCCTACGAGCAGTACTTC. The chain recombines TRBV7-2 with TRBJ2-7; TRBD2 matches 9 bases. The CDR3 has 15 amino acids. The junction had 3 bases not matched to a gene; V was cut back by 1 base and J by 2 bases. Germline V CDR1 and CDR2: SGHTA, FQGNSA. Full variable domain (remainder filled in from reference TRBV7-2 and TRBJ2-7): GAGVSQSPSNKVTEKGKDVELRCDPISGHTALYWYRQSLGQGLEFLIYFQGNSAPDKSGLPSDRFSAERTGGSVSTLTIQRTQQEDSAVYLCASSLDASGAYEQYFGPGTRLTVT.

The count of this clone is one. The CDR3 DNA reads as TGTGCCAGTAGTGGACCCCGTGGAGGGAAAGATTCACCCCTCCACTTT. Translated: CASSGPRGGKDSPLHF. V is TRBV19 and J is TRBJ1-6; D gene ambiguous. This CDR3 is built from 16 residues. V was cut by 5 bases and J by 8 bases, with 19 bases left in between. Germline lookup yields CDR1 LNHDA and CDR2 SQIVND (reference sequence).

This clone was detected only once. The V gene is TRBV15, the J gene TRBJ1-4; D unresolved. The CDR3 is made up of 15 amino acids. The germline CDR1 and CDR2 sequences are LNHNV and YYDKDF (reference sequence). With 0 bases removed from V and 4 bases from J, the gap between germline ends came to 9 bases. CDR3 in DNA: TGTGCCACCAGCAGAGATCTACAGCTTAATGAAAAACTGTTTTTT. Translated: CATSRDLQLNEKLFF.

This sequence joins TRBV7-9 and TRBJ2-3; 7 positions agree with TRBD1. Trimming cost V 5 bases and J 9 bases; bases outside gene matches: 8. In germline, CDR1 is SEHNR, CDR2 FQNEAQ (reference sequence). The CDR3 runs to 13 residues. The CDR3 region is CASSPTGTATQYF. DNA of the CDR3: TGTGCCAGCAGCCCCACGGGGACAGCGACGCAGTATTTT.

The chain joins TRBV3-1 (or the pseudogene TRBV3-2) to TRBJ2-1; D gene ambiguous. Per germline, CDR1 LGHDT and CDR2 YNNKEL (reference sequence). This CDR3 has 12 amino acids. With 4 bases removed from V and 8 bases from J, the gap between germline ends came to 9 bases. CDR3 DNA sequence: TGTGCCAGCAGCCTCTCTAGGCATGAGCAGTTCTTC. The encoded protein is CASSLSRHEQFF.

J is TRBJ2-3 and V is TRBV18, with unresolved D. Trimming shortened V by 5 bases and J by 2 bases, and 5 bases separated the two germline ends. Per the germline V gene, CDR1 is KGHSH and CDR2 is LQKENI. The CDR3 sequence is 12 residues long. The CDR3 nucleotides are TGTGCCAGCTCATCGTACACAGATACGCAGTATTTT. This gives the protein CASSSYTDTQYF.

As to this clone: Mismatch with germline at one junction end may stem from a read error. V gene TRBV28 combines with J gene TRBJ2-7; the D gene is possibly TRBD2 (6 bases). CDR1 and CDR2 from the germline V gene are MDHEN and SYDVKM. This CDR3 region has 14 residues. DNA for the CDR3: TGTGCCAGCAGTTTACCCGGAAAAGGAGGGTTTGCATCCTTC. Translation gives CASSLPGKGGFASF.

This clone appeared a few times. This sequence joins TRBV7-3 and TRBJ2-1, with 9 bases fitting TRBD2. Trimming at V came to 5 bases and at J to 8 bases, leaving 10 bases not matched to a gene. Germline values: CDR1 SGHTA, CDR2 FQGTGA. CDR3 length: 15 residues. The CDR3 DNA follows: TGTGCCAGCAGCCCCTCGCGCGGGGGGGCCGATGAGCAGTTCTTC. Translated: CASSPSRGGADEQFF.

The chain has TRBV12-5 and TRBJ2-3; D call uncertain. Trimming cost V 4 bases and J 0 bases, with 11 bases left between them. CDR1 is LGHNT, CDR2 FRNRAP, per germline. The CDR3 has 15 amino acids. The CDR3 region is CASGSLWASTDTQYF. The CDR3 DNA sequence: TGTGCTAGTGGTTCCCTGTGGGCGAGCACAGATACGCAGTATTTT.